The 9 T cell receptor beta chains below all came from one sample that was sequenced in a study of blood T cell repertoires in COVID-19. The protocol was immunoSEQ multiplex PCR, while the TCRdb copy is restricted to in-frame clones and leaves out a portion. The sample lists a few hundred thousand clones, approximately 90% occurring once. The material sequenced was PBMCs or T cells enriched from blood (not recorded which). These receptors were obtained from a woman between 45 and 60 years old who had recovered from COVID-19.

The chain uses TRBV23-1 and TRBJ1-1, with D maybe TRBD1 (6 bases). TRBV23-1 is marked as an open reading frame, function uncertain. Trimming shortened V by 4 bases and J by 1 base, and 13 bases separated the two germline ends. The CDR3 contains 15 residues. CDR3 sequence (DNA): TGCGCCAGCAGTCGGCCGACAGGAAAGAACACTGAAGCTTTCTTT. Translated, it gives CASSRPTGKNTEAFF.

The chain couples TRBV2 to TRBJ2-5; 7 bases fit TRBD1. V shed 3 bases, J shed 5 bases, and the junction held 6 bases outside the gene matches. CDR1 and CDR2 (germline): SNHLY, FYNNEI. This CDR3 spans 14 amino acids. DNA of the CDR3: TGTGCCAGCAGTGATTTTGGACAGGCGGAGACCCAGTACTTC. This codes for CASSDFGQAETQYF.

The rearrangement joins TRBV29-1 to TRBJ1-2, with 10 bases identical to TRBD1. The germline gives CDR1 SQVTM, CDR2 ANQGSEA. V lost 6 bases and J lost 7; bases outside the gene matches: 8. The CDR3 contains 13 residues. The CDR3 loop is CSVRQGARSGYTF. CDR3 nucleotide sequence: TGCAGCGTCCGACAGGGGGCGCGCTCTGGCTACACCTTC.

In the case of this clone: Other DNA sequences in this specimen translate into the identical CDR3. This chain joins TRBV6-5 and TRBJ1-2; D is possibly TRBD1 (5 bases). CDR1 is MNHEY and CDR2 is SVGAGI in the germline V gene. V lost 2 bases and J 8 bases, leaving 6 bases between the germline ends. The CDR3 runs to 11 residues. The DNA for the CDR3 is TGTGCCAGCAGTTACAGGGGCGGCTACACCTTC. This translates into CASSYRGGYTF.

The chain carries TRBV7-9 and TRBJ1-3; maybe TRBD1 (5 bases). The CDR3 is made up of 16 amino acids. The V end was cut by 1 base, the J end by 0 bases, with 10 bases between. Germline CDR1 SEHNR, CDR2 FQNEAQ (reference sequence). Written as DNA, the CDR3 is TGTGCCAGCAGCTTAGGGCGACAGCTCTCTGGAAACACCATATATTTT. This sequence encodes CASSLGRQLSGNTIYF.

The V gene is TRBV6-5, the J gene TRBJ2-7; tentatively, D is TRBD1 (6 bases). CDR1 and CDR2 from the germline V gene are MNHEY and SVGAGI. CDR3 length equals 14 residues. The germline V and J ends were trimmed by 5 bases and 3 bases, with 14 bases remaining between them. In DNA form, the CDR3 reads TGTGCCAGCAGTCCCCCTGGGGGCTACTACGAGCAGTACTTC. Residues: CASSPPGGYYEQYF.

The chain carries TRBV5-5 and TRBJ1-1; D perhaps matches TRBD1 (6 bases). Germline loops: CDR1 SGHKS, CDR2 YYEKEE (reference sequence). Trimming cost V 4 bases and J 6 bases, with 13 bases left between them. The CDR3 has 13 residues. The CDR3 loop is CASSRTETSEAFF. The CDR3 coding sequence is TGTGCCAGCAGCCGGACAGAAACCTCTGAAGCTTTCTTT.

CDR3 sequence reads: CASSRAVSHTEAFF. The CDR3, as DNA: TGTGCCAGCAGTCGCGCGGTTTCGCACACTGAAGCTTTCTTT. The chain links TRBV6-5 to TRBJ1-1; D gene unclear. This CDR3 contains 14 residues. From germline, CDR1 is MNHEY and CDR2 SVGAGI. Trimming left V 5 bases short and J 3 bases short, with 13 bases between.

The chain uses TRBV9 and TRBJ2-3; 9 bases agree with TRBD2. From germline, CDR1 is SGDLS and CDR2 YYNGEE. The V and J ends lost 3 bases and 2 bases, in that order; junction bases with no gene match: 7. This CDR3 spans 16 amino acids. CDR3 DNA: TGTGCCAGCAGCGGGCCGACTAGCGGATCCACAGATACGCAGTATTTT. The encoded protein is CASSGPTSGSTDTQYF.